Following are 25 T cell receptor beta chains from one sample sequenced in a study of beta chain features in type 1 diabetes. The study's findings and limits: All four CD4+ subsets of Type 1 diabetes patients contained TCRB CDR3s that were moderately but significantly shorter.

The authors reverse transcribed all of the isolated RNA, so sequencing captured expressed TCRB transcripts. Assay: immunoSEQ multiplex PCR; the TCRdb copy retains only in-frame clones and omits some. The sample contains 640,000 or so clones, around 15% of which appear only once. These receptors' targets are unknown. Sequencing was performed on naive CD4+ T cells from blood. These receptors all stem from a young man with type 1 diabetes.

There are a few counts of this clone. One junction end disagrees with the germline gene, perhaps due to a read error. The same CDR3 is also encoded by other DNA sequences in this sample. The CDR3 nucleotides are TGTGCCAGCAGCCTAGCGGGGGTACAAGAGACCCAGTACTTC. It specifies CASSLAGVQETQYF. The V and J genes are TRBV7-2 and TRBJ2-5; 10 positions match TRBD2. CDR1 is SGHTA and CDR2 is FQGNSA in the germline V gene. The CDR3 totals 14 residues.

This clone was counted only a few times. The rearrangement links TRBV9 to TRBJ2-1; 10 bases fit TRBD1. After removal of 4 bases from V and 2 bases from J, the junction contained 12 bases not matched to a gene. Germline V gene sequence: CDR1 SGDLS, CDR2 YYNGEE. The CDR3 has 18 residues. The CDR3 DNA reads as TGTGCCAGCAGCATTCAGCTTACCGGGACAGGGGCCTACAATGAGCAGTTCTTC. Its translation is CASSIQLTGTGAYNEQFF.

This clone occurred a few times. CDR3 amino acids: CASSPHAIQETQYF. CDR3 nucleotide sequence: TGTGCCAGCAGCCCCCATGCGATCCAAGAGACCCAGTACTTC. The rearrangement links TRBV5-6 to TRBJ2-5, with D unclear. V gave up 4 bases and J gave up 1 base, with 11 bases separating them. From germline, CDR1 is SGHDT and CDR2 YYEEEE. CDR3 size: 14 residues.

This clone appeared a few times. This chain uses TRBV9 with TRBJ2-3; 13 positions agree with TRBD2. Trimming at V came to 4 bases and at J to 4 bases, leaving 6 bases not matched to a gene. The CDR3 covers 16 residues. Germline CDR1 and CDR2: SGDLS and YYNGEE. The CDR3: CASSPRTSGGPDTQYF. Written as DNA, the CDR3 is TGTGCCAGCAGCCCAAGGACTAGCGGGGGCCCAGATACGCAGTATTTT.

The chain uses TRBV4-1 and TRBJ2-3; 10 bases are a match to TRBD2. V lost 0 bases and J lost 0; bases outside the gene matches: 6. CDR1 and CDR2 from the germline V gene are MGHRA and YSYEKL. The CDR3 is made up of 18 amino acids. Here the CDR3 DNA reads TGCGCCAGCAGCCAAGATCAATTAGCGGGGGGCAGCACAGATACGCAGTATTTT. It encodes CASSQDQLAGGSTDTQYF.

This rearrangement joins TRBV5-4 to TRBJ2-7; D is possibly TRBD2 (6 bases). Germline CDR1 SGHNT, CDR2 YYREEE (reference sequence). Trimming took 3 bases from V and 4 from J, leaving 14 bases between them. The CDR3 covers 14 residues. CDR3 sequence: CASSWAGGGYEQYF. CDR3 bases: TGTGCCAGCAGCTGGGCCGGGGGTGGATACGAGCAGTACTTC.

The chain carries TRBV4-1 and TRBJ2-7; weak D call: TRBD2 (5 bases). The length of the CDR3 is 18 residues. CDR1 is MGHRA, CDR2 YSYEKL, per germline. The V end was cut by 0 bases, the J end by 0 bases, with 18 bases between. The CDR3 DNA sequence: TGCGCCAGCAGCCAAGATATTTCTCACGGGGTTACCTCCTACGAGCAGTACTTC. Amino acid sequence: CASSQDISHGVTSYEQYF.

J is TRBJ1-6 and V is TRBV11-2; 7 positions agree with TRBD1. The CDR3 is made up of 15 amino acids. Unmatched junction bases numbered 9, after V lost 5 bases and J lost 8 bases. Germline loops: CDR1 SGHAT, CDR2 FQNNGV. The DNA of the CDR3 is TGTGCCAGCAGCCCCGTAGACAGGGCGGATTCACCCCTCCACTTT. It translates to CASSPVDRADSPLHF. Full variable domain (missing parts from reference TRBV11-2 and TRBJ1-6): EAGVAQSPRYKIIEKRQSVAFWCNPISGHATLYWYQQILGQGPKLLIQFQNNGVVDDSQLPKDRFSAERLKGVDSTLKIQPAKLEDSAVYLCASSPVDRADSPLHFGNGTRLTVT.

V usage is TRBV19 and J usage is TRBJ2-2; perhaps TRBD2 as D (5 bases). The germline V gene has CDR1 LNHDA and CDR2 SQIVND (reference sequence). The CDR3 totals 17 residues. With 3 bases removed from V and 1 base from J, the gap between germline ends came to 15 bases. The CDR3 DNA reads TGTGCCAGTAGTATGCCACCAGCGGACCAGAACACCGGGGAGCTGTTTTTT. Its translation: CASSMPPADQNTGELFF.

This clone has only a few counts. The genes are TRBV2 and TRBJ2-1, with D possibly TRBD2 on 6 matching bases. Trimming shortened V by 4 bases and J by 5 bases, and 15 bases separated the two germline ends. This CDR3 has 15 amino acids. Germline V gene data show CDR1 as SNHLY and CDR2 as FYNNEI. CDR3 sequence: CASSGPAGGDNEQFF. The CDR3 DNA sequence: TGTGCCAGCAGTGGACCCGCCGGGGGAGACAATGAGCAGTTCTTC.

The V call is TRBV6-5, the J call TRBJ1-1, with unresolved D. V was pared by 3 bases and J by 1 base, with 9 bases between. CDR3 length equals 14 residues. Germline CDR1 is MNHEY and CDR2 is SVGAGI. The CDR3 here is CASSYGWPNTEAFF. CDR3 coding DNA: TGTGCCAGCAGTTATGGATGGCCGAACACTGAAGCTTTCTTT.

This clone was recorded a few times. The V call is TRBV18, the J call TRBJ2-7; D not resolved. CDR3 length equals 13 residues. Germline-derived CDR1 and CDR2 are KGHSH and LQKENI. Trimming pared 6 bases from V and 7 bases from J, leaving 16 bases between. The CDR3 sequence is CASSPQARSEQYF. Written as DNA, the CDR3 is TGTGCCAGCTCCCCCCAGGCCCGGAGTGAGCAGTACTTC.

This rearrangement joins TRBV11-2 to TRBJ2-7; TRBD1 might be the D (6 bases). Germline assignment: CDR1 SGHAT and CDR2 FQNNGV. The CDR3 is 16 amino acids. V was clipped by 5 bases and J by 3 bases, with 20 bases between them. CDR3 DNA: TGTGCCAGCAGCCCCACCCAGGGGTCCCGGATCTACGAGCAGTACTTC. Its translation: CASSPTQGSRIYEQYF.

V is TRBV2 and J is TRBJ1-4; the match to TRBD1 covers 8 bases. Germline V CDR1 and CDR2: SNHLY, FYNNEI. V trimming: 8 bases; J trimming: 8 bases; junction bases outside the gene matches: 10. This CDR3 has 14 amino acids. This CDR3 is CASVFDRGGEKLFF. CDR3 nucleotide sequence: TGTGCCAGCGTCTTCGACAGGGGTGGAGAAAAACTGTTTTTT.

The chain has TRBV6-5 and TRBJ1-1; 7 bases are a match to TRBD1. The CDR3 runs to 15 residues. Per the germline V gene, CDR1 is MNHEY and CDR2 is SVGAGI. Trimming removed 2 bases from V and 10 bases from J; junction bases left unmatched: 13. CDR3 sequence reads: CASSYERQGFQGAFF. DNA for the CDR3: TGTGCCAGCAGTTACGAACGACAGGGATTTCAGGGAGCTTTCTTT.

This clone was observed a handful of times. The same CDR3 can be traced to other DNA sequences in this sample. This chain connects TRBV4-1 to TRBJ1-1, with 7 positions matching TRBD1. V lost 4 bases to trimming and J lost 1 base; unmatched junction nucleotides: 3. CDR1 and CDR2 from the germline V gene are MGHRA and YSYEKL. This CDR3 is 14 amino acids long. The chain's CDR3 is CASSPQGRNTEAFF. Written as DNA, the CDR3 is TGCGCCAGCAGCCCACAGGGGCGGAACACTGAAGCTTTCTTT.

The CDR3 nucleotides read TGTGCCAGCAGTTCCCGGGACAGGGGGCAAGGTGGCTACACCTTC. Amino acid sequence: CASSSRDRGQGGYTF. The chain joins TRBV27 to TRBJ1-2, with 12 nucleotides matching TRBD1. The CDR3 contains 15 residues. After removal of 4 bases from V and 7 bases from J, the junction contained 7 bases not matched to a gene. CDR1 and CDR2 from the germline V gene are MNHEY and SMNVEV (reference sequence).

CDR3 residues: CASSLEVRNYGYTF. The CDR3 DNA sequence: TGTGCCAGCAGCTTAGAAGTCCGTAACTATGGCTACACCTTC. The chain has TRBV7-2 and TRBJ1-2; unclear D gene. Germline V lookup: CDR1 SGHTA, CDR2 FQGNSA. The V gene lost 1 base and the J gene lost 1 base, with 7 bases spanning the gap. The CDR3 runs to 14 residues.

The chain carries TRBV5-4 and TRBJ1-1, with 7 bases aligning to TRBD1. CDR3 length: 14 amino acids. Germline lookup yields CDR1 SGHNT and CDR2 YYREEE (reference sequence). V gave up 0 bases and J gave up 6 bases; unmatched junction bases: 5. The chain's CDR3 is CASSLDRGSPEAFF. The CDR3 coding sequence is TGTGCCAGCAGCTTGGACAGGGGTAGCCCTGAAGCTTTCTTT.

This chain connects TRBV6-6 to TRBJ2-3; D is possibly TRBD2 (5 bases). This CDR3 spans 15 amino acids. Trimming left V 7 bases short and J 2 bases short, with 16 bases between. Germline assignment: CDR1 MNHNY and CDR2 SVGAGI (reference sequence). For the CDR3, the DNA is TGTGCCAGCACCGAGGGTTGGGGAATCACAGATACGCAGTATTTT. Protein product: CASTEGWGITDTQYF.

This clone was detected only a few times. This chain connects TRBV7-6 to TRBJ2-2, with 9 bases identical to TRBD1. Germline trimming cut 1 base from V and 5 bases from J; bases unmatched to any gene: 5. Germline V gene lookup returns CDR1 SGHVS and CDR2 FNYEAQ. This CDR3 has 16 amino acids. The CDR3 loop reads CASSLEQGALTGELFF. The CDR3 DNA follows: TGTGCCAGCAGCTTAGAACAGGGGGCCTTAACCGGGGAGCTGTTTTTT.

In the case of this clone: This same CDR3 is encoded by further DNA sequences in the sample. V and J are TRBV5-1 and TRBJ1-1; no clear D. The V gene lost 4 bases and the J gene lost 3 bases, with 4 bases spanning the gap. This CDR3 comprises 11 residues. The germline V gene has CDR1 SGHRS and CDR2 YFSETQ. Here the CDR3 reads CASSEDTEAFF. The CDR3 region has the DNA TGCGCCAGCAGCGAGGACACTGAAGCTTTCTTT.

This chain connects TRBV11-2 to TRBJ2-1; D unclear. V was cut by 6 bases and J by 6 bases, with 9 bases left in between. The germline gives CDR1 SGHAT, CDR2 FQNNGV. There are 12 residues in the CDR3. The CDR3: CASSYPSNEQFF. The CDR3 DNA reads as TGTGCCAGCAGTTACCCCAGCAATGAGCAGTTCTTC.

The rearrangement joins TRBV29-1 to TRBJ1-1; no clear D. Trimming stripped 4 bases from V and 5 bases from J, with 11 bases between. Per germline, CDR1 SQVTM and CDR2 ANQGSEA. The CDR3 sequence is 12 residues long. The CDR3 is CSVGELRTEAFF. The CDR3 DNA sequence: TGCAGCGTTGGGGAACTTAGGACTGAAGCTTTCTTT.

This rearrangement joins TRBV7-2 to TRBJ2-7, with D maybe TRBD1 (6 bases). The CDR3 has 11 residues. V dropped 5 bases and J dropped 5 bases, with 7 bases sitting between them. CDR1 and CDR2 from the germline V gene are SGHTA and FQGNSA. CDR3 bases: TGTGCCAGCAGCCGGACAGACGAGCAGTACTTC. Residues: CASSRTDEQYF.